This TCR beta chain was retrieved from a study of technical replicates of blood from a handful of donors. This clone has more than one count but fewer than ten. Produced via immunoSEQ multiplex PCR; TCRdb's table is partial and in-frame only. In the table there are about 80,000 clones, roughly nine tenths of which are singletons. The TCR was taken from a human donor in good health. The specimen sequenced was T cells isolated from PBMCs.

The CDR3 here is CATSGGGNTEAFF. The DNA of the CDR3 is TGTGCCACCAGCGGTGGGGGCAACACTGAAGCTTTCTTT. The J gene is TRBJ1-1, the V gene TRBV6-5, with a possible D match to TRBD1 (6 bases). Germline loops: CDR1 MNHEY, CDR2 SVGAGI. V shed 10 bases and J shed 2 bases, with 14 bases lying between them. The CDR3 has 13 amino acids.